Given below is one T cell receptor (beta chain) in context. No cognate antigen has been identified for it. No per-base quality is available; no much larger clone lies one base away. TCRbeta CDR3 regions were amplified from genomic DNA by means of the immunoSEQ Assay, a bias-controlled multiplex PCR. Turning to the authors' computational methods: The number of nucleated cells in each sample was estimated by amplification of reference gene primers within the assay. Sequence reads were collapsed and filtered to measure the absolute abundance of every unique TCRbeta CDR3 rearrangement. For each sample, productive Simpson clonality was calculated by taking the square root of Simpson's diversity index across productive rearrangements. Sourced from immuneACCESS, this table was stored by TCRdb with only in-frame sequences that have V and J called. A share of the clones is absent; for the studies checked, an unresolved V gene accounts for under half, and the remainder has no known explanation. V and J calls and clone size come straight from that table; D and trimming were deduced from the DNA. This sample gives tens of thousands of clones in total; more than 75% of them show up just once. 25% to 30% of the sample belongs to the ten largest clones.

The sample comes from a study of blood T cell repertoires in COVID-19 (dated by TCRdb to about 2020). Notes on the research overall: Samples from collaborators originated in the United States, Italy and Spain and spanned both the acute and convalescent phases of COVID-19. The prospective study material was composed of cDNA or gDNA derived from T cells, B-cell-depleted T cells, or PBMCs. Subjects who had been exposed to COVID-19, were actively infected with it, or had recovered from it provided the deeply sampled blood TCRbeta repertoires that made up the dataset. A freely available public database, intended as a resource for researchers studying the immune response to SARS-CoV-2, is where the repertoires were released. The samples were drawn from two sources: the first 160 participants of the ongoing ImmuneRACE study, and 950 to 1,500 subjects contributed by 6 global collaborators. The sample metadata nearly always contained a de-identified subject ID, COVID-19 status, age in years and sex. Where HLA class I and class II types were available, the types were taken from metadata supplied by the sample provider, not from assay-based typing. What the study reported, not specific to this receptor: The amount of clinical and demographic metadata varied by source and participant and was provided uncurated.

Each collaborating institution followed its own protocols to collect whole blood in K2EDTA tubes. For TCRbeta analysis, collaborators shipped samples in one of three forms: frozen whole blood, isolated PBMCs, or DNA extracted from either of those sample types. V trim: 8 bases; J trim: 4 bases; unmatched bases: 5. The CDR3 holds 12 amino acids from the cysteine to the phenylalanine. Only CDR3 DNA remains: 36 bases, in frame from the first base. CDR1 SQVTM and CDR2 ANQGSEA are derived from the germline V gene. The receptor chain draws on TRBV29-1 and TRBJ1-1; 9 junctional bases match TRBD1. The sequence was obtained from a human donor in a cohort sampled during active COVID-19. The sequenced material came from peripheral blood. The CDR3 region: CSTRTGATEAFF. The nucleotide sequence is given as TGCAGCACCAGGACAGGGGCCACTGAAGCTTTCTTT.